The clone carrying this TCR beta chain was found a few times. Its specificity is not known. The sample originates from a study of CD8 T cells in ankylosing spondylitis. Points from the study as a whole: Reports say disease-linked clones showed up significantly more in matched ankylosing spondylitis synovial fluid. It appeared that ankylosing spondylitis blood was characterized by a TCR beta motif of under ten highly homologous variants.

V lost 1 base and J 1 base, leaving 7 bases between the germline ends. There are 14 residues in the CDR3. CDR1 is LNHNV and CDR2 is YYDKDF in the germline V gene (reference sequence). Quantitative 5'-RACE with molecular barcodes produced the TCR beta libraries. TCRdb reprocessed the 5' RACE reads with MiXCR, giving one entry per CDR3 protein. The sample lists 220,000 or so distinct CDR3 sequences; 15% to 20% were seen once. The specimen sequenced was blood, either unsorted or a sorted T cell fraction (not recorded which). This clonotype was obtained from a male donor with ankylosing spondylitis. The J gene is TRBJ2-5, the V gene TRBV15; D ambiguous. CDR3 in DNA: TGTGCCACCAGCAGAGGTGTTACCCAAGAGACCCAGTACTTC. Protein sequence: CATSRGVTQETQYF.